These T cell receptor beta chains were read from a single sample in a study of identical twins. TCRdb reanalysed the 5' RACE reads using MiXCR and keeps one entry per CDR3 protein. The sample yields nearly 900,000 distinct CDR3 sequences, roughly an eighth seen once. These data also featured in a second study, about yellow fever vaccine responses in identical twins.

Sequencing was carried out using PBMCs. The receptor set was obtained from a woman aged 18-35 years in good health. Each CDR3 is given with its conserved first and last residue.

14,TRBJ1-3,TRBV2,CASSVQGSGNTIYF
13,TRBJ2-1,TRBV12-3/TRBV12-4,CASRLAGEGEQFF
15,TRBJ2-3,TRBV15,CASTIGAGVTDTQYF
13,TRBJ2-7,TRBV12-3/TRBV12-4,CASTLGLTYEQYF
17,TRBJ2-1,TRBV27,CATRGGLAEFSYNEQFF
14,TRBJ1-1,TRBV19,CASEAAGEATEAFF
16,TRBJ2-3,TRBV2,CASSEDRGAYQDTQYF
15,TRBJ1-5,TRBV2,CASSEEGTSNQPQHF
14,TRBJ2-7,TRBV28,CASRPTRGTYEQYF
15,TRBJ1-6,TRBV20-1,CSAREGQTNNSPLHF
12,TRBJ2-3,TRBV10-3,CATQVDTDTQYF
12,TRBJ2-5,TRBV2,CASKDRQETQYF
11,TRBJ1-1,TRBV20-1,CSALSNTEAFF
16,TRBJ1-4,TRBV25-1,CASSETPELGNEKLFF
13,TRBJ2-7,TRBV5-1,CASSFGLPGEQYF
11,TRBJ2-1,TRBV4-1,CASSQNSEQFF
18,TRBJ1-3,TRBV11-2,CASSLRGKTGVNGNTIYF
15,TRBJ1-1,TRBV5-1,CASSLAPRPNTEAFF
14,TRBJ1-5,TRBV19,CASGTAYSNQPQHF
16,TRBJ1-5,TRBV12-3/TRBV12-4,CASSFGQGQSNQPQHF
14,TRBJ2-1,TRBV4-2,CASSQALAGNEQFF
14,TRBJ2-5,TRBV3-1,CASSPLAAKETQYF